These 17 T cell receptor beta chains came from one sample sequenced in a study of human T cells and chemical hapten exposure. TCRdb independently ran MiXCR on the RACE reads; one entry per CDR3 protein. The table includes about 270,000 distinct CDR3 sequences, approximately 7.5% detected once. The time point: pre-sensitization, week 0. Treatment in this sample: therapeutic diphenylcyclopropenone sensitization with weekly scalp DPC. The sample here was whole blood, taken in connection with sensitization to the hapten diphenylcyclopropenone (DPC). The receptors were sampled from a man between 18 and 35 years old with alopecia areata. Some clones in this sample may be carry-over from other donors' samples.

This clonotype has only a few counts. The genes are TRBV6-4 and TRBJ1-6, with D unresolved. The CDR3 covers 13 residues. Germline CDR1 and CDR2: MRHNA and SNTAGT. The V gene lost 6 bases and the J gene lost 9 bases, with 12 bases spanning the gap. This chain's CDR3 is CASRSRAGSPLHF. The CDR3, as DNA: TGTGCCAGCAGGTCAAGGGCCGGTTCACCCCTCCACTTT.

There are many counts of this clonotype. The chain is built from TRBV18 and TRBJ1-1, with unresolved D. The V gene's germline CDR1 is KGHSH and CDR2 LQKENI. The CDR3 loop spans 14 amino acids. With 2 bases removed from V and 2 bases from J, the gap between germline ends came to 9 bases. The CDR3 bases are TGTGCCAGCTCACCAAAGGGTATAAACACTGAAGCTTTCTTT. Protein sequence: CASSPKGINTEAFF. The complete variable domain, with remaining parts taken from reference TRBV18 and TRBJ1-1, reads NAGVMQNPRHLVRRRGQEARLRCSPMKGHSHVYWYRQLPEEGLKFMVYLQKENIIDESGMPKERFSAEFPKEGPSILRIQQVVRGDSAAYFCASSPKGINTEAFFGQGTRLTVV.

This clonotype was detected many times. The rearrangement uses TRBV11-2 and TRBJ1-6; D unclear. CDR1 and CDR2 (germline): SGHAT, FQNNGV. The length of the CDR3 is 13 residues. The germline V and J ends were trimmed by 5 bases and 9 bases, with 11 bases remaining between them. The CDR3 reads CASSATMGSPLHF. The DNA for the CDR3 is TGTGCCAGCAGCGCTACCATGGGTTCACCCCTCCACTTT. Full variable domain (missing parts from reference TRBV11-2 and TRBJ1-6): EAGVAQSPRYKIIEKRQSVAFWCNPISGHATLYWYQQILGQGPKLLIQFQNNGVVDDSQLPKDRFSAERLKGVDSTLKIQPAKLEDSAVYLCASSATMGSPLHFGNGTRLTVT.

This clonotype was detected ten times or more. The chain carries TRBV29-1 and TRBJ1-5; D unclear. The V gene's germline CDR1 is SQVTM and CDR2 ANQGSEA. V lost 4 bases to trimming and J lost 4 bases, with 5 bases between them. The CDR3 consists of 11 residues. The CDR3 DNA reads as TGCAGCGTTGGTGGGAATCAGCCCCAGCATTTT. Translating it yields CSVGGNQPQHF.

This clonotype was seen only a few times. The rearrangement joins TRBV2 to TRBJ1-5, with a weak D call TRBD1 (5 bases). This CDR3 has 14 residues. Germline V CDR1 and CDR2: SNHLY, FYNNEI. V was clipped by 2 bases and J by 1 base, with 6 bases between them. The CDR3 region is CASSERDSNQPQHF. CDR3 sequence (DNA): TGTGCCAGCAGTGAAAGGGACAGCAATCAGCCCCAGCATTTT.

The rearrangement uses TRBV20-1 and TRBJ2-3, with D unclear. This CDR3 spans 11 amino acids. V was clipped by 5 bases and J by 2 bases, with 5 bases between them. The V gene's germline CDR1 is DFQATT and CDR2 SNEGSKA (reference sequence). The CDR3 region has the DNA TGCAGTGCTGGATACACAGATACGCAGTATTTT. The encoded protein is CSAGYTDTQYF.

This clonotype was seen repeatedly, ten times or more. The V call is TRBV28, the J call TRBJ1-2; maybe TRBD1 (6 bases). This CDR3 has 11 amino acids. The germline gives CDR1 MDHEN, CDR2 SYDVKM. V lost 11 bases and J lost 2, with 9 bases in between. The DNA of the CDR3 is TGTGCCGGACAGACCAACTATGGCTACACCTTC. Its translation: CAGQTNYGYTF.

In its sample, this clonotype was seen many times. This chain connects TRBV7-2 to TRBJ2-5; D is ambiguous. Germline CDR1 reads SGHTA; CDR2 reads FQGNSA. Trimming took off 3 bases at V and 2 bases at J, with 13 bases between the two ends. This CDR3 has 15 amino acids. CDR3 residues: CASSFRSYTQETQYF. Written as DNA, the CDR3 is TGTGCCAGCAGCTTCAGAAGTTATACACAAGAGACCCAGTACTTC. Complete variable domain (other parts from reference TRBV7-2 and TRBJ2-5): GAGVSQSPSNKVTEKGKDVELRCDPISGHTALYWYRQSLGQGLEFLIYFQGNSAPDKSGLPSDRFSAERTGGSVSTLTIQRTQQEDSAVYLCASSFRSYTQETQYFGPGTRLLVL.

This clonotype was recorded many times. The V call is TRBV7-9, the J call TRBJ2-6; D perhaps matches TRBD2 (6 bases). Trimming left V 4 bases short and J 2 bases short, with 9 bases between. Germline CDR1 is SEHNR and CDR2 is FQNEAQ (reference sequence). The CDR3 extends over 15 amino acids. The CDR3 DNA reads TGTGCCAGCAGCTGGAGGGGAGCTGGGGCCAACGTCCTGACTTTC. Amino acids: CASSWRGAGANVLTF.

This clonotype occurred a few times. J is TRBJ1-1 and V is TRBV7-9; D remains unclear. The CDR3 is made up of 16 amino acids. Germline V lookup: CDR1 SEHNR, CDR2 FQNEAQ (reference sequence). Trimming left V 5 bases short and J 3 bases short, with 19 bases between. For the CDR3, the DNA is TGTGCCAGCAGCCCTACCCCGATACAGTTGTACACTGAAGCTTTCTTT. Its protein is CASSPTPIQLYTEAFF.

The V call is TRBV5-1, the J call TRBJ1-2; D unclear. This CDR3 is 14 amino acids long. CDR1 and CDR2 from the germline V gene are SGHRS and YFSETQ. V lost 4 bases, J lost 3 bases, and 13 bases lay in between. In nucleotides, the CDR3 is TGCGCCAGCAGCACCTTGGAACCCGACTATGGCTACACCTTC. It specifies CASSTLEPDYGYTF.

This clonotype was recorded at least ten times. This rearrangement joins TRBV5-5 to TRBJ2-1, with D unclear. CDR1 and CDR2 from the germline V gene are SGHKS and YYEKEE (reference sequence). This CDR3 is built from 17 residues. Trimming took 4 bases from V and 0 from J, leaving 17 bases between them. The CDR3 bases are TGTGCCAGCAGCCGTGAAAGACCGGCAAGCTCCTACAATGAGCAGTTCTTC. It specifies CASSRERPASSYNEQFF.

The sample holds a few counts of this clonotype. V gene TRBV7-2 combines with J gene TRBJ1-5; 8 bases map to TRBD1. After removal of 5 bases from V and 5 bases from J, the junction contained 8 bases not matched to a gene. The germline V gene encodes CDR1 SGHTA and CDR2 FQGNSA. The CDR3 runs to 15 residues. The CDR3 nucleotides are TGTGCCAGCAGCACCGGACAGGGTTATCATCAGCCCCAGCATTTT. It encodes CASSTGQGYHQPQHF.

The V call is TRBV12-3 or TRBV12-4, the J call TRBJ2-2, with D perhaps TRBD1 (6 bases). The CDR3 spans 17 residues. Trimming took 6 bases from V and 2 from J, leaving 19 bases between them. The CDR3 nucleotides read TGTGCCAGCAGCCCACAACAGGGATGGGCTAACACCGGGGAGCTGTTTTTT. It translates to CASSPQQGWANTGELFF.

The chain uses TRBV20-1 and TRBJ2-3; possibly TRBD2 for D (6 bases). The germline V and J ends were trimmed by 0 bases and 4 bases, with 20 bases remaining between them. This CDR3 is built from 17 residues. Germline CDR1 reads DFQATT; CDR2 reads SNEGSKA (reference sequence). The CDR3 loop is CSARDDTAGRFADTQYF. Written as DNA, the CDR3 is TGCAGTGCTAGAGATGACACGGCGGGGCGATTCGCAGATACGCAGTATTTT.

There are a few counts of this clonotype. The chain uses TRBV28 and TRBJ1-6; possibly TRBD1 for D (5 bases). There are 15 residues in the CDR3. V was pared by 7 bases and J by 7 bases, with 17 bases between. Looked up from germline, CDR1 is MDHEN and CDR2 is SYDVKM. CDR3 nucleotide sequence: TGTGCCAGCATGGGTGGGGCTTTTGGGAATTCACCCCTCCACTTT. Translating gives CASMGGAFGNSPLHF.

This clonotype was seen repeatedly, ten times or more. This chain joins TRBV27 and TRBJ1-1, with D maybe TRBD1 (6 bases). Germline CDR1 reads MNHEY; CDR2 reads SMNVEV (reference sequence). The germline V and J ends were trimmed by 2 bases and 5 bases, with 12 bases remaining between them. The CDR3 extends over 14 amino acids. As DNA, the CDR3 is TGTGCCAGCAGTTTACGGGGGGCTTGGACTGAAGCTTTCTTT. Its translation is CASSLRGAWTEAFF.